Listed here is a single T cell receptor (beta chain). Antigen unknown. The V end was cut by 3 bases, the J end by 3 bases, with 18 bases between. The CDR3 length is 17 residues. CDR1 is MNHEY, CDR2 SMNVEV, per germline (reference sequence). MiXCR, run by TCRdb on the 5' RACE reads, gives a single entry per CDR3 protein. This table has 40,000 or so distinct CDR3 sequences, roughly 7.4% appearing once. This entry comes from a study of spatial heterogeneity in lung cancer. General observations from the study: Blood showed ubiquitous tumor TCRs more often at resection than at routine follow-up.

Time point: sample taken at primary tumor resection. From tumor, nontumor lung or frozen PBMC, whole RNA was taken unsorted for sequencing. Sequenced here: PBMCs, sampled at surgery. The chain is built from TRBV27 and TRBJ2-1; D may be TRBD2 (6 bases). This receptor was identified in a male donor with early-stage non-small cell lung cancer. DNA of the CDR3: TGTGCCAGCAGTTTCCTCAGGACCGGGGGAAGCTACAATGAGCAGTTCTTC. Protein: CASSFLRTGGSYNEQFF.